The present T cell receptor (beta chain) was sequenced within a study of OX40 agonist ivuxolimab in advanced cancers. Across the whole study: In this trial design, patients received ivuxolimab intravenously at 0.01 to 10 mg/kg every 2 weeks. Age averaged 60 years (range roughly 23 to 79), and more than 80% were male. Study conclusions and caveats: Among some nonresponders, normalized T-cell clonal expansion was also low. Partial responders receiving 0.1-3.0 mg/kg showed among the lowest clonal expansion.

Generated by immunoSEQ multiplex PCR, the TCRdb table keeps only in-frame clones and is missing some. The data show roughly 48,000 clones, about 90% seen once. In the case of this clone: Its antigen remains unidentified.

This CDR3 has 13 residues. From germline, CDR1 is SGDLS and CDR2 YYNGEE. The ends lost 4 bases at V and 9 bases at J; junction bases unmatched: 6. The sample here was CD4+ or CD8+ T cells sorted from blood, taken in a trial of the OX40 agonist ivuxolimab. This clonotype was obtained from an adult with an advanced solid tumor such as melanoma, head and neck, liver or kidney cancer. The chain carries TRBV9 and TRBJ2-1; 8 bases agree with TRBD1. CDR3 nucleotide sequence: TGTGCCAGCAGCCGAGGGACAGGACCTGAGCAGTTCTTC. It is translated as CASSRGTGPEQFF.